This TCR beta chain derives from a study of blood T cell repertoires in COVID-19. Looking at the study overall: Sites across the United States, Italy and Spain contributed samples from acute and convalescent COVID-19.

The CDR3 has 15 residues. The junction had 7 bases not matched to a gene; V was cut back by 1 base and J by 8 bases. The V gene's germline CDR1 is SGHTS and CDR2 YDEGEE. Those enrolled, adults aged 18 to 89 years, came from about two dozen US areas. The recovered donors of Cohort 3 showed two negative PCRs, clearance, or symptom resolution. Produced via immunoSEQ multiplex PCR; TCRdb's table is partial and in-frame only. This sample has under 300,000 clones, with around four fifths found just once. The chain recombines TRBV5-8 with TRBJ1-4, with 8 positions matching TRBD1. The TCR sequence derives from a man in his forties who had recovered from COVID-19. Sequencing input: PBMCs or T cells enriched from blood (not recorded which). CDR3 loop: CASSLSPGGDEKLFF. CDR3 DNA: TGTGCCAGCAGCTTGAGTCCAGGGGGCGACGAAAAACTGTTTTTT.